This T cell receptor (beta chain) was sequenced for a study of cytomegalovirus exposure and HLA in healthy donors. Findings and caveats of the study: Confirmation in vitro established that a few CMV-associated chains were specific for CMV antigens. Some TCR beta chains (roughly 160 of them) were listed as cytomegalovirus-associated. Among donors in an Asian-associated ancestry cluster, a later analysis reportedly found fewer N-insertions than the approximately 670-donor mean.

Primers for the PCR totalled 60 Vbeta and 13 Jbeta. Generated by immunoSEQ multiplex PCR, the TCRdb table keeps only in-frame clones and is missing some. The profile shows under 130,000 clones, about 12% of them singletons. The CDR3 has 14 residues. Germline V gene lookup returns CDR1 MDHEN and CDR2 SYDVKM. V dropped 6 bases and J dropped 4; count of bases not matched to a gene: 7. Comment on this clone: Antigen specificity is unknown.

Sample: PBMCs. This chain connects TRBV28 to TRBJ1-1; 8 bases are shared with TRBD1. The receptor was isolated from a man aged 35 to 55 in good health and CMV-seropositive. CDR3 amino acids: CASRPPGGITEAFF. The CDR3 bases are TGTGCCAGCAGGCCCCCAGGGGGCATCACTGAAGCTTTCTTT.